The 20 T cell receptor beta chains given below trace back to one sample, sequenced in a study of identical twins. TCRdb fed the 5' RACE reads into MiXCR, producing one record per CDR3 protein. Here the sample spans a few hundred thousand distinct CDR3 sequences, 6% to 7% being singletons. This sample also belongs to another study, concerning T cells expressing NK-cell markers.

The sample taken for sequencing was CD8+ T cells sorted from blood. The receptors were sampled from a young woman in good health.

This chain's CDR3 is CASSFYRGYSYEQYF. For the CDR3, the DNA is TGTGCCAGCAGCTTTTACAGGGGTTACTCCTACGAGCAGTACTTC. The chain recombines TRBV7-6 with TRBJ2-7; 7 bases are a match to TRBD1. Germline assignment: CDR1 SGHVS and CDR2 FNYEAQ. The junction had 5 bases not matched to a gene; V was cut back by 3 bases and J by 0 bases. CDR3 size: 15 residues.

The chain carries TRBV6-5 and TRBJ2-2; D gene ambiguous. Germline V gene data show CDR1 as MNHEY and CDR2 as SVGAGI. V was cut by 5 bases and J by 5 bases, with 6 bases left in between. The CDR3 contains 12 residues. The CDR3 nucleotides read TGTGCCAGCAGTACCTGGACCGGGGAGCTGTTTTTT. This gives the protein CASSTWTGELFF.

The CDR3 region has the DNA TGTGCCAGCAGCCCCGGGACGGCCTCTGAAGCTTTCTTT. This gives the protein CASSPGTASEAFF. The chain recombines TRBV5-6 with TRBJ1-1; tentative D call: TRBD1 (5 bases). The germline V gene has CDR1 SGHDT and CDR2 YYEEEE. V lost 4 bases to trimming and J lost 6 bases, with 13 bases between them. There are 13 residues in the CDR3.

This clonotype was counted ten times or more. The chain employs TRBV9 and TRBJ1-1, with D perhaps matching TRBD1 (5 bases). Germline V gene data show CDR1 as SGDLS and CDR2 as YYNGEE. Between the trimmed V and J ends, which lost 2 bases and 4 bases, there was a span of 9 bases. The length of the CDR3 is 13 residues. This CDR3 reads CASSVQGSTEAFF. The DNA of the CDR3 is TGTGCCAGCAGCGTCCAGGGTAGCACTGAAGCTTTCTTT.

The rearrangement links TRBV20-1 to TRBJ1-2; TRBD1 matches at 8 bases. The germline CDR1 and CDR2 sequences are DFQATT and SNEGSKA (reference sequence). The CDR3 runs to 13 residues. V was pared by 5 bases and J by 6 bases, with 8 bases of the junction left unmatched. Here the CDR3 reads CSAPGTGPNGYTF. The CDR3, as DNA: TGCAGTGCTCCCGGGACAGGACCAAATGGCTACACCTTC.

The chain is built from TRBV7-9 and TRBJ1-1; no reliable D call. The CDR3 extends over 13 amino acids. In germline, CDR1 is SEHNR, CDR2 FQNEAQ (reference sequence). Trimming removed 5 bases at V and 4 bases at J, with 11 bases between. CDR3 coding DNA: TGTGCCAGCAGCCCAAGTGTTCGCACTGAAGCTTTCTTT. Its translation is CASSPSVRTEAFF.

The chain is built from TRBV13 and TRBJ2-7; no clear D gene. CDR1 is PRHDT and CDR2 is FYEKMQ in the germline V gene (reference sequence). The ends were cut back, 5 bases at V and 9 bases at J, with 11 bases in the middle. This CDR3 has 11 amino acids. The CDR3 reads CASSESGRQYF. The CDR3, as DNA: TGTGCCAGCAGCGAGTCAGGAAGGCAGTACTTC.

The rearrangement links TRBV14 to TRBJ2-7; the D call may be TRBD1 or TRBD2 (5 bases each). Trimming stripped 1 base from V and 0 bases from J, with 10 bases between. Per germline, CDR1 SGHDN and CDR2 FVKESK. The CDR3 contains 15 residues. The CDR3 nucleotides read TGTGCCAGCAGCCAAGGTTCAGGGAGCTCCTACGAGCAGTACTTC. Translating it yields CASSQGSGSSYEQYF.

This clonotype was detected many times. This rearrangement joins TRBV10-2 to TRBJ2-5, with unresolved D. The CDR3 extends over 15 amino acids. Germline CDR1 and CDR2: WSHSY and SAAADI. V lost 2 bases, J lost 5 bases, and 15 bases lay in between. The CDR3 coding sequence is TGCGCCAGCAGTGAGGGTGAGGTCGTGAAGGAGACCCAGTACTTC. Its protein product is CASSEGEVVKETQYF.

The gene calls are TRBV9 and TRBJ1-2; D unclear. Germline values: CDR1 SGDLS, CDR2 YYNGEE. V lost 4 bases and J 6 bases, leaving 10 bases between the germline ends. CDR3 size: 12 residues. The CDR3 spells CASSSLADGYTF. The CDR3 DNA reads TGTGCCAGCAGCTCCTTGGCAGATGGCTACACCTTC.

This chain uses TRBV10-2 with TRBJ2-7, with TRBD1 matching 7 bases. Germline V gene sequence: CDR1 WSHSY, CDR2 SAAADI. V shed 8 bases and J 2 bases; nucleotides not matched to a gene: 6. The CDR3 is made up of 13 amino acids. CDR3 amino acids: CASGTGQTYEQYF. The CDR3 DNA reads as TGCGCCAGCGGCACGGGACAGACCTACGAGCAGTACTTC.

Ten or more counts support this clonotype. The chain recombines TRBV12-3 or TRBV12-4 with TRBJ2-2; 11 positions agree with TRBD2. V was clipped by 6 bases and J by 4 bases; unmatched bases: 1. CDR3 size: 14 residues. The CDR3 DNA follows: TGTGCCAGCAGCGGGACTAGCGGCACCGGGGAGCTGTTTTTT. Translation: CASSGTSGTGELFF.

A note on this clonotype: This clone may be a read error of a much larger clone one base away. The CDR3 carries no conserved terminal phenylalanine or tryptophan, so it likely arises from a read error. The chain links TRBV12-3 or TRBV12-4 to TRBJ1-5; D uncertain. This CDR3 has 14 amino acids. V lost 1 base and J lost 7, with 11 bases in between. The CDR3 DNA sequence: TGTGCCAGCAGTTTAGGAGGGCCACAACAGCCCCAGCATTAT. Translating gives CASSLGGPQQPQHY.

The sample holds many counts of this clonotype. In nucleotides, the CDR3 is TGCAGCGTTGCATTAGCGGGAGAAATGGTAACAGGAGATACGCAGTATTTT. Amino acid sequence: CSVALAGEMVTGDTQYF. The chain has TRBV29-1 and TRBJ2-3, with 9 nucleotides matching TRBD2. CDR1 is SQVTM, CDR2 ANQGSEA, per germline. After removal of 4 bases from V and 5 bases from J, the junction contained 16 bases not matched to a gene. The CDR3 is 17 amino acids.

This clonotype was counted many times. This chain uses TRBV5-6 with TRBJ1-5; D not certain. CDR1 SGHDT and CDR2 YYEEEE come from the germline V gene. Trimming removed 0 bases from V and 0 bases from J, with 7 bases in between. The CDR3 contains 15 residues. CDR3 region: CASSLAGFSNQPQHF. The CDR3 DNA follows: TGTGCCAGCAGCTTGGCGGGGTTTAGCAATCAGCCCCAGCATTTT.

This clonotype was detected a few times. The V gene is TRBV29-1, the J gene TRBJ2-2; a weak D match, TRBD2 (7 bases). Per germline, CDR1 SQVTM and CDR2 ANQGSEA. The CDR3 spans 13 residues. V was pared by 6 bases and J by 6 bases, with 14 bases between. This chain's CDR3 is CSVDQGRAGELFF. The CDR3 region has the DNA TGCAGCGTGGACCAGGGGAGGGCCGGGGAGCTGTTTTTT.

The V and J genes are TRBV7-2 and TRBJ2-7; D remains unclear. The CDR3 length is 10 residues. Germline V lookup: CDR1 SGHTA, CDR2 FQGNSA. Trimming took off 9 bases at V and 1 base at J, with 4 bases between the two ends. The CDR3 DNA reads as TGTGCCAGTCCTTCCTACGAGCAGTACTTC. Protein product: CASPSYEQYF.

The sample holds many counts of this clonotype. The chain has TRBV12-3 or TRBV12-4 and TRBJ1-2, with D possibly TRBD1 on 5 matching bases. V was clipped by 3 bases and J by 6 bases, with 8 bases between them. CDR3 length: 12 residues. The CDR3 sequence: CASSFGGNGYTF. The CDR3 bases are TGTGCCAGCAGTTTTGGGGGTAATGGCTACACCTTC.

Ten or more counts support this clonotype. This chain uses TRBV10-3 with TRBJ2-1; no definite D call. Germline V lookup: CDR1 ENHRY, CDR2 SYGVKD. Trimming stripped 8 bases from V and 5 bases from J, with 10 bases between. The CDR3 contains 12 residues. CDR3 sequence (DNA): TGTGCCATCCAAGTTACGGACAATGAGCAGTTCTTC. Translating it yields CAIQVTDNEQFF.

The sample holds many counts of this clonotype. The chain employs TRBV27 and TRBJ1-1; D is uncertain. Per the germline V gene, CDR1 is MNHEY and CDR2 is SMNVEV (reference sequence). V lost 3 bases and J lost 11, with 16 bases in between. The CDR3 runs 13 residues. Here the CDR3 reads CASSFLPSGLAFF. DNA for the CDR3: TGTGCCAGCAGTTTTCTTCCGTCTGGGCTCGCTTTCTTT.